This is a list of T cell receptor beta chains from one sample in a study of T cells after yellow fever vaccination. TCRdb ran MiXCR on the 5' RACE reads and lists one entry per CDR3 protein. The sample yields approximately 22,000 distinct CDR3 sequences, around 5.2% seen once. The input for sequencing was PBMCs, either bulk or a sorted T-cell subset (CD4+, CD8+, memory, or dextramer-sorted; not recorded which), taken around 45 days after the first yellow fever vaccination. The receptors stem from a man in his late teens or twenties who received the YFV17D yellow fever vaccine. CDR3s include the opening cysteine and the closing phenylalanine or tryptophan. D genes are given only for firm matches. Clone size is shown for a subset of rows, as once, few, many or a class of expanded clone.

v_gene	d_gene	abundance	j_gene	len	CDR3nt	CDR3aa
TRBV10-3	TRBD1	many	TRBJ2-2	14	TGTGCCATTCTGGACAGGCAGAACACCGGGGAGCTGTTTTTT	CAILDRQNTGELFF
TRBV5-1	TRBD1	many	TRBJ1-2	13	TGCGCCAGCAGCCCCGACAGGGATCAAGGCTACACCTTC	CASSPDRDQGYTF
TRBV10-3	NA	many	TRBJ2-5	15	TGTGCCATCAGTGAGTCGGGGGGACAGCAAGAGACCCAGTACTTC	CAISESGGQQETQYF
TRBV2	NA	many	TRBJ1-1	14	TGTGCCAGCAGAACAGAGTCACTTGGCACTGAAGCTTTCTTT	CASRTESLGTEAFF
TRBV7-9	NA	many	TRBJ2-5	12	TGTGCCAGCAGTCGGGCAGAAGAGACCCAGTACTTC	CASSRAEETQYF
TRBV6-5	NA	NA	TRBJ2-2	14	TGTGCCAGCATGTTAGGACCTGCTGAAGGGGAGCTGTTTTTT	CASMLGPAEGELFF
TRBV29-1	NA	many	TRBJ1-2	11	TGCAGCGCCTGGAGACAATTCGAGTACACCTTC	CSAWRQFEYTF
TRBV4-3	TRBD1	many	TRBJ2-5	16	TGCGCCAGCAGCCAAGGCTGGACGGGACAGCAAGAGACCCAGTACTTC	CASSQGWTGQQETQYF
TRBV5-4	TRBD2	many	TRBJ2-5	17	TGTGCCAGCAGCGAGACGAGGACTAGCGGCCTCCAAGAGACCCAGTACTTC	CASSETRTSGLQETQYF
TRBV18	TRBD1	NA	TRBJ1-2	14	TGTGCCAGCTCACCAAAGGACAGGGCATATGGCTACACCTTC	CASSPKDRAYGYTF
TRBV29-1	NA	many	TRBJ2-2	11	TGCAGCGGGGGGGACACCGGGGAGCTGTTTTTT	CSGGDTGELFF
TRBV7-3	NA	many	TRBJ2-3	13	TGTGCCAGCAGCCAAGAACTAGCAGATACGCAGTATTTT	CASSQELADTQYF
TRBV5-5	NA	many	TRBJ2-1	15	TGTGCCAGCAGGCGACTAGACGGCTCCTACAATGAGCAGTTCTTC	CASRRLDGSYNEQFF
TRBV25-1	NA	many	TRBJ2-3	15	TGTGCCAGGACGACTAGTCGCGAAAAAACAGATACGCAGTATTTT	CARTTSREKTDTQYF
TRBV7-2	NA	few	TRBJ2-7	13	TGTGCCAGCACCCCCGGTTCTTCCTACGAGCAGTACTTC	CASTPGSSYEQYF
TRBV4-3	NA	many	TRBJ1-6	15	TGCGCCAGCAGCCAAGACCGAGACAGGAATTCACCCCTCCACTTT	CASSQDRDRNSPLHF
TRBV20-1	NA	many	TRBJ2-2	12	TGCAGTGTCGCTAGCCCCACCGGGGAGCTGTTTTTT	CSVASPTGELFF
TRBV15	TRBD2	many	TRBJ2-7	15	TGTGCCACCAGCCTCGGGACTAGCGGGGTCTACGAGCAGTACTTC	CATSLGTSGVYEQYF
TRBV7-7	TRBD2	medium-sized	TRBJ2-1	15	TGTGCCAGCAGCCCCCGGACTAGCGGGGGCAATGAGCAGTTCTTC	CASSPRTSGGNEQFF
TRBV5-6	TRBD2	many	TRBJ2-5	15	TGTGCCAGCAGCCAGGGGACTAGCGGTAAAGAGACCCAGTACTTC	CASSQGTSGKETQYF
TRBV5-6	TRBD1	large	TRBJ2-1	14	TGTGCCAGCAGCCCGCCGGGACAGCACAATGAGCAGTTCTTC	CASSPPGQHNEQFF
TRBV6-2/TRBV6-3	TRBD2	many	TRBJ2-5	15	TGTGCCAGCAGGAGACTAGCGGGGGCCCAAGAGACCCAGTACTTC	CASRRLAGAQETQYF
TRBV20-1	NA	few	TRBJ1-4	15	TGCAGTGCCCCGCTGGGGGGGGGTGCGAGGGAAAAACTGTTTTTT	CSAPLGGGAREKLFF
TRBV19	NA	many	TRBJ2-6	15	TGTGCCAGTAGCAGCAGGGGTTCTGGGGCCAACGTCCTGACTTTC	CASSSRGSGANVLTF
TRBV6-1	NA	many	TRBJ2-5	16	TGTGCCAGCAGTGGGCCCCCCGGAGGGGTCCAAGAGACCCAGTACTTC	CASSGPPGGVQETQYF
TRBV11-2	TRBD2	many	TRBJ2-2	19	TGTGCCAGCAGGGGAATTCCCGGGACTAGCGGGGCGAACACCGGGGAGCTGTTTTTT	CASRGIPGTSGANTGELFF
TRBV4-3	NA	many	TRBJ1-3	17	TGCGCCAGCAGCCAAGCTTCATCCCCAGTTCCCCGAAACACCATATATTTT	CASSQASSPVPRNTIYF
TRBV15	NA	many	TRBJ1-1	14	TGTGCCACCAGACTTCAGGCTGAGAGAGCTGAAGCTTTCTTT	CATRLQAERAEAFF
TRBV5-1	TRBD1	many	TRBJ1-1	15	TGCGCCAGCAGATCCGGGACAGGGGAGGGCACTGAAGCTTTCTTT	CASRSGTGEGTEAFF
TRBV2	TRBD2	many	TRBJ2-2	18	TGTGCCAGCAGCACCCGTCTCCTAGCGGGGGCGAACACCGGGGAGCTGTTTTTT	CASSTRLLAGANTGELFF
TRBV6-5	NA	many	TRBJ1-1	15	TGTGCCAGCACCTCCCGGGGCCGGGGAAACACTGAAGCTTTCTTT	CASTSRGRGNTEAFF
TRBV15	NA	many	TRBJ1-1	13	TGTGCCACCAGCGTAGGATTAGGGGCTGAAGCTTTCTTT	CATSVGLGAEAFF
TRBV15	NA	medium-sized	TRBJ1-5	19	TGTGCCACCAGCAGAGTAGGTGGGGGGCGCTTGGCGAGCAATCAGCCCCAGCATTTT	CATSRVGGGRLASNQPQHF
TRBV12-3/TRBV12-4	TRBD1	many	TRBJ1-6	14	TGTGCCAGCAGTTTAGGGACAGGGAGAGGACCCCTCCACTTT	CASSLGTGRGPLHF
TRBV5-4	TRBD1	many	TRBJ2-5	13	TGTGCCAGCAGCTTGAGGACAGGGGAGACCCAGTACTTC	CASSLRTGETQYF
TRBV20-1	NA	many	TRBJ1-2	13	TGCAGTGCCGACCGGGAAAACTCAGTCGGCTACACCTTC	CSADRENSVGYTF
TRBV29-1	NA	many	TRBJ2-7	12	TGCAGCGTTGAAGGGGATTCCTACGAGCAGTACTTC	CSVEGDSYEQYF
TRBV6-2/TRBV6-3	TRBD2	many	TRBJ2-6	18	TGTGCCAGCATGGGACTAGCGGGAATACACTCTGGGGCCAACGTCCTGACTTTC	CASMGLAGIHSGANVLTF
TRBV7-9	NA	medium-sized	TRBJ2-3	14	TGTGCCAGCAGCTTATACGGGGACACAGATACGCAGTATTTT	CASSLYGDTDTQYF
TRBV7-9	NA	many	TRBJ2-5	13	TGTGCCAGCAGCTGGACGGAAACGGAGACCCAGTACTTC	CASSWTETETQYF
TRBV7-9	NA	many	TRBJ1-6	14	TGTGCCAGCAGCTTAGAGGACACGGATTCACCCCTCCACTTT	CASSLEDTDSPLHF
TRBV3-1	NA	NA	TRBJ1-5	15	TGTGCCAGCACCACCCAAGCCGGGGGAGGGCAGCCCCAGCATTTT	CASTTQAGGGQPQHF
TRBV2	TRBD1	many	TRBJ1-1	13	TGTGCCAGCAAGACGGGACAGTACACTGAAGCTTTCTTT	CASKTGQYTEAFF
TRBV20-1	NA	many	TRBJ2-7	14	TGCAGTGCTAGAGATTCAGTAAGGCCCTACGAGCAGTACTTC	CSARDSVRPYEQYF
TRBV6-1	TRBD2	many	TRBJ2-3	17	TGTGCCAGCAGTGGACCCGGGACTAAGTCGGGCACAGATACGCAGTATTTT	CASSGPGTKSGTDTQYF
TRBV5-1	NA	many	TRBJ2-1	15	TGCGCCAGCATGGGGGCGATGGTCTCCTACAATGAGCAGTTCTTC	CASMGAMVSYNEQFF
TRBV18	NA	many	TRBJ2-7	15	TGTGCCAGCTCAAAGGATGGAGTCCTATCCTACGAGCAGTACTTC	CASSKDGVLSYEQYF
TRBV19	NA	many	TRBJ2-2	17	TGTGCCAGTAGAGACCCGACGGGAAAAACGAACACCGGGGAGCTGTTTTTT	CASRDPTGKTNTGELFF